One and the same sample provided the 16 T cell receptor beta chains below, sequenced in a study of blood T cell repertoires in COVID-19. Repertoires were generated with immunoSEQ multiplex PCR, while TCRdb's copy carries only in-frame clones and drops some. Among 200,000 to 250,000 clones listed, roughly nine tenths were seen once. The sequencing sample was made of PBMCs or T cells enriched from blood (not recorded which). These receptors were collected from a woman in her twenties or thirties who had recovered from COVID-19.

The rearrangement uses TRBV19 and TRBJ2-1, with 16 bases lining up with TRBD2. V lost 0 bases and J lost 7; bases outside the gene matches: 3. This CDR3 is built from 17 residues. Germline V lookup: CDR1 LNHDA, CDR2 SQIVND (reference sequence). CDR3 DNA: TGTGCCAGTAGTATAGAAGGGACTAGCGGGGGGGAAAATGAGCAGTTCTTC. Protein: CASSIEGTSGGENEQFF. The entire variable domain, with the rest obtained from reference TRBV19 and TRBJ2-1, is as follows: DGGITQSPKYLFRKEGQNVTLSCEQNLNHDAMYWYRQDPGQGLRLIYYSQIVNDFQKGDIAEGYSVSREKKESFPLTVTSAQKNPTAFYLCASSIEGTSGGENEQFFGPGTRLTVL.

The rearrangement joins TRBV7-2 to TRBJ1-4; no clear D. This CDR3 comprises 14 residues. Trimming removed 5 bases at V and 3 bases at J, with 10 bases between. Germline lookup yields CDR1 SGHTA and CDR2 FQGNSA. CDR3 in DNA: TGTGCCAGCAGCACGGGGTGGCCTAATGAAAAACTGTTTTTT. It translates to CASSTGWPNEKLFF.

The CDR3 sequence is CASSQEAAGAYEQYF. Written as DNA, the CDR3 is TGCGCCAGCAGCCAAGAGGCCGCAGGGGCCTACGAGCAGTACTTC. V is TRBV4-3 and J is TRBJ2-7, with a possible D match to TRBD1 (6 bases). This CDR3 spans 15 amino acids. V shed 0 bases and J shed 2 bases, with 11 bases lying between them. Germline lookup yields CDR1 LGHNA and CDR2 YSLEER.

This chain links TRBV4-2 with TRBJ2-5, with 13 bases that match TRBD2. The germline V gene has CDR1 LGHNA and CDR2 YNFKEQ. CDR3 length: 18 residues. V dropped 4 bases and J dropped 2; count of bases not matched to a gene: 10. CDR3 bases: TGTGCCAGCAGCCCCCCGGGACTAGCGGGGAACTCACAAGAGACCCAGTACTTC. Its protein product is CASSPPGLAGNSQETQYF.

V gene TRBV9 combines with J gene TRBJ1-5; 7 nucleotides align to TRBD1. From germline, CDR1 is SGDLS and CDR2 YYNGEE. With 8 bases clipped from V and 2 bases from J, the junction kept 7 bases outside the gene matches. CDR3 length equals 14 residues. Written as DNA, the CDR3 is TGTGCCAGTGGACAGGCTATTGGCAATCAGCCCCAGCATTTT. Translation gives CASGQAIGNQPQHF.

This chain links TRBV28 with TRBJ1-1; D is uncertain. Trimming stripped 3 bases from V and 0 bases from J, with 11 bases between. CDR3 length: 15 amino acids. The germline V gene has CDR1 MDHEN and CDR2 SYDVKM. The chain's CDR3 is CASSLSAEMNTEAFF. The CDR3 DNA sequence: TGTGCCAGCAGTTTGTCTGCGGAGATGAACACTGAAGCTTTCTTT.

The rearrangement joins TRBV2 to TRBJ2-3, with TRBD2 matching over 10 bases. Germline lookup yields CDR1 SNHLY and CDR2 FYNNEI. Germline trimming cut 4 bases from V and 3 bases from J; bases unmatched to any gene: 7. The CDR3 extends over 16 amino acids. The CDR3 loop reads CASSVDSGGITDTQYF. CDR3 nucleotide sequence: TGTGCCAGCAGTGTGGATAGCGGGGGGATAACAGATACGCAGTATTTT.

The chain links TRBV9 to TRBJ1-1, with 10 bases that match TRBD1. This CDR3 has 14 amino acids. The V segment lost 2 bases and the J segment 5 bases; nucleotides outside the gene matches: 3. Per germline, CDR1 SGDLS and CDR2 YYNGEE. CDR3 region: CASSVGTGETEAFF. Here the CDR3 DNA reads TGTGCCAGCAGCGTCGGGACAGGGGAGACTGAAGCTTTCTTT.

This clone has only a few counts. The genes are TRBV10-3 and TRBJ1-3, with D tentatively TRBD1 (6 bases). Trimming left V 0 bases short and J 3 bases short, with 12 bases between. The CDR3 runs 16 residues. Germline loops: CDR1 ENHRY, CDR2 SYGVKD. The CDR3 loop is CAISESRGRIGNTIYF. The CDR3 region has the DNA TGTGCCATCAGTGAGTCGAGGGGGAGAATTGGAAACACCATATATTTT.

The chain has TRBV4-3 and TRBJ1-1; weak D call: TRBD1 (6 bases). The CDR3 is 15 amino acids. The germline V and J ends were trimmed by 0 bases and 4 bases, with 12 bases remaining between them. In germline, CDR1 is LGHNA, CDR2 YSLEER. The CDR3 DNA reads TGCGCCAGCAGCCAAGATTTCAGGGGCGGCACTGAAGCTTTCTTT. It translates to CASSQDFRGGTEAFF.

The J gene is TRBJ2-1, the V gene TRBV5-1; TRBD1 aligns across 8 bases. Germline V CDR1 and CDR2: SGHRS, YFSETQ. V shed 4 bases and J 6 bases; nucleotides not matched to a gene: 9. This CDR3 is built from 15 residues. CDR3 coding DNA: TGCGCCAGCAGCGACGGACAGGGAACCCTCAATGAGCAGTTCTTC. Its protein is CASSDGQGTLNEQFF.

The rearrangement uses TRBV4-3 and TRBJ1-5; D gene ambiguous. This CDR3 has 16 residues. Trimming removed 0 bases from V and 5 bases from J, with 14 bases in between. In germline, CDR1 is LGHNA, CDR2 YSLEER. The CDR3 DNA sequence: TGCGCCAGCAGCCAAGAACTCCTCGGCGGCTATCAGCCCCAGCATTTT. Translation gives CASSQELLGGYQPQHF.

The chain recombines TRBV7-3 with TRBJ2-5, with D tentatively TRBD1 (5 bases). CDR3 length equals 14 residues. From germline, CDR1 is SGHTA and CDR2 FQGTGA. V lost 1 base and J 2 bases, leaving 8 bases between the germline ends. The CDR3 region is CASSLMGRQETQYF. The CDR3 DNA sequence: TGTGCCAGCAGCTTAATGGGGCGTCAAGAGACCCAGTACTTC.

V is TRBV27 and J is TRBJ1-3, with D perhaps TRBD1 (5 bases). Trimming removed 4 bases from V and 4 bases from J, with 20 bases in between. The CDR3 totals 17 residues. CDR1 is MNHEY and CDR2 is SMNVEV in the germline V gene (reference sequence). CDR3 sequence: CASSSFGAGLAGNTIYF. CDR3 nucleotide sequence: TGTGCCAGCAGTTCTTTTGGTGCAGGGCTCGCCGGAAACACCATATATTTT.

The DNA of the CDR3 is TGTGCCACCAGCAGAGATTTCGTATCCACAGATACGCAGTATTTT. It encodes CATSRDFVSTDTQYF. The chain employs TRBV15 and TRBJ2-3, with D unresolved. The germline V gene encodes CDR1 LNHNV and CDR2 YYDKDF (reference sequence). Trimming pared 0 bases from V and 2 bases from J, leaving 9 bases between. The CDR3 runs 15 residues.

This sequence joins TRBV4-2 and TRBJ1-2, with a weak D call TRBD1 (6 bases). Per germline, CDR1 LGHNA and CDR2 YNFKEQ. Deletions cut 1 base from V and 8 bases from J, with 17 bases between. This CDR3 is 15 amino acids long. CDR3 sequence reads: CASSQGAVTGRGYTF. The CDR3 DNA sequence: TGTGCCAGCAGCCAAGGAGCGGTCACAGGGAGAGGCTACACCTTC.